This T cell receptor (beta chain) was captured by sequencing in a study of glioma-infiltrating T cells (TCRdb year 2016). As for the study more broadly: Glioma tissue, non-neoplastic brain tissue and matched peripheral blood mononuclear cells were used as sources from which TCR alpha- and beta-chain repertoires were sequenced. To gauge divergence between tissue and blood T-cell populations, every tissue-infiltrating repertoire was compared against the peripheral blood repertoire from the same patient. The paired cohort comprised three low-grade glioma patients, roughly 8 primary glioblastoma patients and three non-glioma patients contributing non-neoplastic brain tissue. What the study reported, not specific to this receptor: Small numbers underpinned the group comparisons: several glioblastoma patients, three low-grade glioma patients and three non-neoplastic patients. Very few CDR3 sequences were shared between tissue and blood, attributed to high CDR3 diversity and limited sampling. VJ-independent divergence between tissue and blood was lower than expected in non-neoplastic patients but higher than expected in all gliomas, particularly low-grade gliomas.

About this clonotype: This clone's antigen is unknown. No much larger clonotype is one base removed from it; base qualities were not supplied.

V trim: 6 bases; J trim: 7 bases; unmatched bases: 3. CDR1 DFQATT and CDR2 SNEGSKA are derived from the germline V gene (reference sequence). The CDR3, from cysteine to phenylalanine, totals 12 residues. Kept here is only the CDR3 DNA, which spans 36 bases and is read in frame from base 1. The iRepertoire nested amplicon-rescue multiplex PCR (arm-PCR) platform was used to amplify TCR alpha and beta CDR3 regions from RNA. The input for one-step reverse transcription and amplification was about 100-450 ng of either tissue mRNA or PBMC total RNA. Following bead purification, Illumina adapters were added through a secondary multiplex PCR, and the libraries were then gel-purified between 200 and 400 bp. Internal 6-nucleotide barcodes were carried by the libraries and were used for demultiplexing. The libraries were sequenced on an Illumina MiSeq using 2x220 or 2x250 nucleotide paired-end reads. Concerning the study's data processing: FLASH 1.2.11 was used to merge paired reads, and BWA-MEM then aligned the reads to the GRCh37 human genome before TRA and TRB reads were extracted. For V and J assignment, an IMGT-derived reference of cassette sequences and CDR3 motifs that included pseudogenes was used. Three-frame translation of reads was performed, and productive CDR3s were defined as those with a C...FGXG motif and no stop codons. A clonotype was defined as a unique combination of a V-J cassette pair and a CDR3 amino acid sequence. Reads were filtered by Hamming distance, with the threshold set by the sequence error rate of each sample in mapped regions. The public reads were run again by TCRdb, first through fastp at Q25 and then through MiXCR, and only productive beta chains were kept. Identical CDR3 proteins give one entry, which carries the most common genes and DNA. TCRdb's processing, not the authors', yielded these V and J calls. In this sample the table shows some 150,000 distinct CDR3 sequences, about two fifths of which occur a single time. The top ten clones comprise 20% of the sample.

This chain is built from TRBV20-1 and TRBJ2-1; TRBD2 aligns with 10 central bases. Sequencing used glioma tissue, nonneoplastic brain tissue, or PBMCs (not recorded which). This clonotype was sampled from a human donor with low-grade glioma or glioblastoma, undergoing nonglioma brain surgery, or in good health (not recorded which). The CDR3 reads CSAPTSGNEQFF. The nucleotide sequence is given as TGCAGTGCCCCGACTAGCGGGAATGAGCAGTTCTTC.